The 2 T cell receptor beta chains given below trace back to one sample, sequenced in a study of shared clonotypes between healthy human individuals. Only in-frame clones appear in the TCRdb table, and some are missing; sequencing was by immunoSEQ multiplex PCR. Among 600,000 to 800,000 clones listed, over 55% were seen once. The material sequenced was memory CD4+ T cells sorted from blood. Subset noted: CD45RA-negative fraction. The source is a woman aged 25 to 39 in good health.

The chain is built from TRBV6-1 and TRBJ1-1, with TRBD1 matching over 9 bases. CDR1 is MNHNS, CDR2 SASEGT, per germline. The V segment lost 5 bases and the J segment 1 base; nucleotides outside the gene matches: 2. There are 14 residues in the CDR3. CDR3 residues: CASSTGGANTEAFF. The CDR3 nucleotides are TGTGCCAGCAGTACAGGGGGCGCGAACACTGAAGCTTTCTTT.

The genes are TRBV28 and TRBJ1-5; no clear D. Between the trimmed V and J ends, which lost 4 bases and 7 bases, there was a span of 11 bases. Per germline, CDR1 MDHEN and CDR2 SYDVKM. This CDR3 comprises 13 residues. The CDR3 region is CASSSGFPQPQHF. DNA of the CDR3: TGTGCCAGCAGTTCCGGATTCCCCCAGCCCCAGCATTTT. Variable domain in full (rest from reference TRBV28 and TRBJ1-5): DVKVTQSSRYLVKRTGEKVFLECVQDMDHENMFWYRQDPGLGLRLIYFSYDVKMKEKGDIPEGYSVSREKKERFSLILESASTNQTSMYLCASSSGFPQPQHFGDGTRLSIL.